A selection of T cell receptor beta chains follows, all from one sample in a study of blood T cell repertoires in COVID-19. Libraries were prepared by immunoSEQ multiplex PCR; TCRdb keeps only in-frame clonotypes and omits some of them. The repertoire holds over 250,000 clones, 75% to 90% seen once, with around 14% in the top ten. What was sequenced was peripheral blood. All receptors come from a woman in her 70s with COVID-19, enrolled during active disease. Both conserved end residues are part of each CDR3. Each record gives: V gene, clone size, J gene, D gene, CDR3 DNA, CDR3 protein. A D gene is named only where the DNA matches it firmly. Only part of the rows carry a size: once, few, many, or a class if the clone is expanded.

v_gene: TRBV19
abundance: once
j_gene: TRBJ2-3
d_gene: -
CDR3nt: TGTGCCAGTACCCCGGGAGGGGGCTCAGATACGCAGTATTTT
CDR3aa: CASTPGGGSDTQYF

v_gene: TRBV7-9
abundance: -
j_gene: TRBJ2-7
d_gene: TRBD1
CDR3nt: TGTGCCAGCAGCCCCGGACAGGGAATCTCCTACGAGCAGTACTTC
CDR3aa: CASSPGQGISYEQYF

v_gene: TRBV28
abundance: -
j_gene: TRBJ1-1
d_gene: -
CDR3nt: TGTGCCACCGAAGTTTTTCAGCGGGGTATCCCCGAACACACTGAAGCTTTCTTT
CDR3aa: CATEVFQRGIPEHTEAFF

v_gene: TRBV6-1
abundance: few
j_gene: TRBJ1-1
d_gene: -
CDR3nt: TGTGCCAGCAGTGAACTAGGTACACAGAACACTGAAGCTTTCTTT
CDR3aa: CASSELGTQNTEAFF

v_gene: TRBV7-2
abundance: -
j_gene: TRBJ2-5
d_gene: -
CDR3nt: TGTGCCAGCAGCTCATTAGGGGGACAAGAGACCCAGTACTTC
CDR3aa: CASSSLGGQETQYF

v_gene: TRBV2
abundance: -
j_gene: TRBJ2-5
d_gene: TRBD2
CDR3nt: TGTGCCAGCAGTGAATTTGTAGGGACTAGCGACTTAGAAGAGACCCAGTACTTC
CDR3aa: CASSEFVGTSDLEETQYF

v_gene: TRBV30
abundance: -
j_gene: TRBJ1-3
d_gene: -
CDR3nt: TGTGCCTGGAGCCAGGCTTCTGGAAACACCATATATTTT
CDR3aa: CAWSQASGNTIYF

v_gene: TRBV5-4
abundance: once
j_gene: TRBJ2-7
d_gene: -
CDR3nt: TGTGCCAGCAGCCGCGCGGGGATTTACGAGCAGTACTTC
CDR3aa: CASSRAGIYEQYF

v_gene: TRBV11-2
abundance: -
j_gene: TRBJ1-6
d_gene: -
CDR3nt: TGTGCCAGCAGGCGGGGGTACTCACCCCTCCACTTT
CDR3aa: CASRRGYSPLHF

v_gene: TRBV5-8
abundance: -
j_gene: TRBJ1-6
d_gene: -
CDR3nt: TGTGCCAGCAGCTTGTGGGTGGGCACTAATTCACCCCTCCACTTT
CDR3aa: CASSLWVGTNSPLHF

v_gene: TRBV5-4
abundance: -
j_gene: TRBJ2-3
d_gene: TRBD2
CDR3nt: TGTGCCAGCAGCTTCCCTGGCCTAGCGGCAGATACGCAGTATTTT
CDR3aa: CASSFPGLAADTQYF

v_gene: TRBV4-1
abundance: -
j_gene: TRBJ1-1
d_gene: -
CDR3nt: TGCGCCAGCAGCCAAGATCGGTACACTGAAGCTTTCTTT
CDR3aa: CASSQDRYTEAFF

v_gene: TRBV4-3
abundance: -
j_gene: TRBJ2-3
d_gene: TRBD1
CDR3nt: TGCGCCAGCAGCCCGGGACAGTGGGGTGCAGATACGCAGTATTTT
CDR3aa: CASSPGQWGADTQYF

v_gene: TRBV5-1
abundance: -
j_gene: TRBJ2-5
d_gene: TRBD2
CDR3nt: TGCGCCAGCAGCCCCGCGGGGGGAACGTTCGGGGAGACCCAGTACTTC
CDR3aa: CASSPAGGTFGETQYF

v_gene: TRBV25-1
abundance: few
j_gene: TRBJ1-1
d_gene: -
CDR3nt: TGTGCCAGCAGTGAATCGGCCGAGGGGGACACTGAAGCTTTCTTT
CDR3aa: CASSESAEGDTEAFF

v_gene: TRBV5-1
abundance: -
j_gene: TRBJ2-2
d_gene: TRBD1
CDR3nt: TGCGCCAGCAGCCCTGGGACAGGGAGGGGCACCGGGGAGCTGTTTTTT
CDR3aa: CASSPGTGRGTGELFF

v_gene: TRBV18
abundance: -
j_gene: TRBJ1-1
d_gene: -
CDR3nt: TGTGCCAGCTCACCACGGGCAGATAAGAACACTGAAGCTTTCTTT
CDR3aa: CASSPRADKNTEAFF

v_gene: TRBV2
abundance: -
j_gene: TRBJ2-5
d_gene: TRBD2
CDR3nt: TGTGCCAGCAGAAGACAGACTAGCGTCCAAGAGACCCAGTACTTC
CDR3aa: CASRRQTSVQETQYF

v_gene: TRBV27
abundance: few
j_gene: TRBJ1-4
d_gene: -
CDR3nt: TGTGCCAGCAGTTTTAAGCAGCCTCGGGGGGCAAATAATGAAAAACTGTTTTTT
CDR3aa: CASSFKQPRGANNEKLFF

v_gene: TRBV10-1
abundance: -
j_gene: TRBJ2-5
d_gene: -
CDR3nt: TGCGCCAGCAGCGCGGGACGGGAGGAGACCCAGTACTTC
CDR3aa: CASSAGREETQYF

v_gene: TRBV5-1
abundance: -
j_gene: TRBJ2-7
d_gene: TRBD1
CDR3nt: TGCGCCAGCAGCTCAGGACAGGGGCGCGAGCAGTACTTC
CDR3aa: CASSSGQGREQYF

v_gene: TRBV5-1
abundance: -
j_gene: TRBJ1-2
d_gene: TRBD1
CDR3nt: TGCGCCAGCAGCTTGGCGACAGGGGGAGAGGCCTACACCTTC
CDR3aa: CASSLATGGEAYTF

v_gene: TRBV5-1
abundance: -
j_gene: TRBJ1-5
d_gene: -
CDR3nt: TGCGCCAGCAGCTTGACAGGGACCAGCAATCAGCCCCAGCATTTT
CDR3aa: CASSLTGTSNQPQHF

v_gene: TRBV7-9
abundance: -
j_gene: TRBJ1-6
d_gene: -
CDR3nt: TGTGCCAGCAGCTTAAGGGCGATACAGGATTCACCCCTCCACTTT
CDR3aa: CASSLRAIQDSPLHF

v_gene: TRBV5-4
abundance: -
j_gene: TRBJ1-1
d_gene: TRBD1
CDR3nt: TGTGCCAGCAGTACAGGGGGCGCAGTGGCCAACACTGAAGCTTTCTTT
CDR3aa: CASSTGGAVANTEAFF

v_gene: TRBV13
abundance: -
j_gene: TRBJ1-1
d_gene: -
CDR3nt: TGTGCCAGCAGCTTAAGCGACGGTATGAACACTGAAGCTTTCTTT
CDR3aa: CASSLSDGMNTEAFF

v_gene: TRBV5-1
abundance: -
j_gene: TRBJ2-7
d_gene: TRBD1
CDR3nt: TGCGCCAGCAGCCCGGGACAGAAGTACGAGCAGTACTTC
CDR3aa: CASSPGQKYEQYF

v_gene: TRBV5-1
abundance: -
j_gene: TRBJ1-2
d_gene: TRBD1
CDR3nt: TGCGCCAGCAGCCAGGGGACAGGGAATGGCTACACCTTC
CDR3aa: CASSQGTGNGYTF

v_gene: TRBV9
abundance: -
j_gene: TRBJ2-7
d_gene: TRBD2
CDR3nt: TGTGCCAGCAGCGCACAACTTATGGGGGGGACGGTGGACGAGCAGTACTTC
CDR3aa: CASSAQLMGGTVDEQYF

v_gene: TRBV9
abundance: -
j_gene: TRBJ1-1
d_gene: -
CDR3nt: TGTGCCAGCAGCCCAACAAAGGGGGACATGAACACTGAAGCTTTCTTT
CDR3aa: CASSPTKGDMNTEAFF

v_gene: TRBV21-1
abundance: once
j_gene: TRBJ2-1
d_gene: -
CDR3nt: TGTGCCAGCAACCCAGGGTTCAACCCTGCCTACAATGAGCAGTTCTTC
CDR3aa: CASNPGFNPAYNEQFF

v_gene: TRBV29-1
abundance: -
j_gene: TRBJ1-1
d_gene: -
CDR3nt: TGCAGCGTTGGCGGCGGGGACGAAGCTTTCTTT
CDR3aa: CSVGGGDEAFF

v_gene: TRBV6-6
abundance: -
j_gene: TRBJ1-5
d_gene: -
CDR3nt: TGTGCCAGCAGTTGGGGCCCCAATCAGCCCCAGCATTTT
CDR3aa: CASSWGPNQPQHF